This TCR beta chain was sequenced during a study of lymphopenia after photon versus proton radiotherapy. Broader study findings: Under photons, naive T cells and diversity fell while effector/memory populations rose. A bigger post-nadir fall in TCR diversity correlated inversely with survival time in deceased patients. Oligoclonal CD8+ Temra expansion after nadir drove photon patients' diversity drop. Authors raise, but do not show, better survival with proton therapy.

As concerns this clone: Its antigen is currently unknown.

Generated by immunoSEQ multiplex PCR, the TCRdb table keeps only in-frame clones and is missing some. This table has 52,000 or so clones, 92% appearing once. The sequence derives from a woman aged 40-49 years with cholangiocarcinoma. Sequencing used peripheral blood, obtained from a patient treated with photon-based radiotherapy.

The CDR3 nucleotides are TGTGCCAGCAGCTCGACTAGAAGAACCGGGGAGCTGTTTTTT. This codes for CASSSTRRTGELFF. The chain employs TRBV28 and TRBJ2-2; TRBD2 is a possible D gene (6 bases). Trimming cost V 6 bases and J 5 bases, with 13 bases left between them. The CDR3 extends over 14 amino acids. From germline, CDR1 is MDHEN and CDR2 SYDVKM.